Listed here are 10 T cell receptor beta chains from one sample, sequenced in a study of shared clonotypes between healthy human individuals. TCRdb keeps only in-frame clones here, not all; method: immunoSEQ multiplex PCR. The sample comprises millions of clones, about 92% of which are singletons, and 0.14% rests with the top ten. Input material: naive CD4+ T cells sorted from blood. Subset specified: CD45RA+ positively selected. The receptor source for this set is a man between 18 and 35 years old in good health.

The chain employs TRBV10-1 and TRBJ2-2; 7 bases match TRBD2. Trimming took 6 bases from V and 4 from J; bases not matched to a gene: 5. Germline CDR1 and CDR2: WNHNN and SYGVQD (reference sequence). This CDR3 spans 14 amino acids. CDR3 residues: CASRPSGLTGELFF. Here the CDR3 DNA reads TGCGCCAGCAGACCTAGCGGCCTCACCGGGGAGCTGTTTTTT.

The V call is TRBV5-4, the J call TRBJ1-1, with D possibly TRBD1 on 6 matching bases. The CDR3 loop spans 16 amino acids. Germline CDR1 and CDR2: SGHNT and YYREEE (reference sequence). Trimming removed 0 bases at V and 2 bases at J, with 14 bases between. The CDR3 coding sequence is TGTGCCAGCAGCTTGGAGCCGACAGGCGCTAACACTGAAGCTTTCTTT. Translating gives CASSLEPTGANTEAFF.

The chain carries TRBV7-2 and TRBJ1-5, with D possibly being TRBD1 (5 bases). Trimming shortened V by 5 bases and J by 11 bases, and 19 bases separated the two germline ends. CDR1 SGHTA and CDR2 FQGNSA come from the germline V gene. The CDR3 spans 14 residues. The CDR3, as DNA: TGTGCCAGCAGCCAAGGACGGGGCAGGGTGACCCAGCATTTT. Its translation: CASSQGRGRVTQHF.

This chain uses TRBV30 with TRBJ1-4; 9 bases are shared with TRBD1. V lost 4 bases and J lost 7; bases outside the gene matches: 16. Germline assignment: CDR1 GTSNPN and CDR2 SVGIG (reference sequence). The CDR3 runs to 17 residues. The CDR3 sequence is CAWTSKWPGQGIEKLFF. Here the CDR3 DNA reads TGTGCCTGGACCTCCAAGTGGCCGGGACAGGGAATTGAAAAACTGTTTTTT.

This chain links TRBV11-2 with TRBJ1-1; perhaps TRBD1 as D (5 bases). The germline V gene encodes CDR1 SGHAT and CDR2 FQNNGV. This CDR3 is 14 amino acids long. V lost 3 bases to trimming and J lost 9 bases, with 17 bases between them. CDR3 DNA: TGTGCCAGCAGCTTTACCGGGACGGAAAATAAAGCTTTCTTT. Its translation: CASSFTGTENKAFF.

V usage is TRBV5-1 and J usage is TRBJ2-4; D is undetermined. This CDR3 spans 15 amino acids. Trimming left V 0 bases short and J 8 bases short, with 15 bases between. In germline, CDR1 is SGHRS, CDR2 YFSETQ. CDR3 DNA: TGCGCCAGCAGCTTGGAAGATAGGGTAGAAGACATTCAGTACTTC. Translating gives CASSLEDRVEDIQYF.

CDR3 DNA: TGTGCCACCAGCAGAGGGTCCCGGGGCGGGACTAGCACAGATACGCAGTATTTT. Amino acids: CATSRGSRGGTSTDTQYF. The gene calls are TRBV15 and TRBJ2-3; tentative D call: TRBD2 (6 bases). Per the germline V gene, CDR1 is LNHNV and CDR2 is YYDKDF (reference sequence). V was cut by 1 base and J by 0 bases, with 17 bases left in between. The CDR3 covers 18 residues.

This clone was observed once. The rearrangement joins TRBV5-1 to TRBJ1-4; D is possibly TRBD1 (5 bases). The V and J ends lost 4 bases and 4 bases respectively, with 17 bases between them. CDR3 size: 16 residues. Per the germline V gene, CDR1 is SGHRS and CDR2 is YFSETQ. CDR3 protein: CASSPRQLAHNEKLFF. In DNA, the CDR3 is TGCGCCAGCAGCCCCCGACAGCTGGCTCATAATGAAAAACTGTTTTTT.

A remark on this clone: Additional DNA sequences in this sample encode the identical CDR3. V is TRBV11-2 and J is TRBJ2-2; no firm D call. V was clipped by 1 base and J by 5 bases, with 8 bases between them. From germline, CDR1 is SGHAT and CDR2 FQNNGV. This CDR3 spans 14 amino acids. The CDR3 loop reads CASSLAPGTGELFF. The CDR3 DNA is TGTGCCAGCAGCTTAGCGCCGGGTACCGGGGAGCTGTTTTTT.

The CDR3 reads CASIPVGGLTGELFF. The CDR3 nucleotides are TGTGCCAGTATTCCCGTTGGGGGCCTCACCGGGGAGCTGTTTTTT. The J gene is TRBJ2-2, the V gene TRBV19; TRBD1 might be the D (6 bases). V was pared by 7 bases and J by 4 bases, with 16 bases between. The CDR3 spans 15 residues. The germline V gene has CDR1 LNHDA and CDR2 SQIVND (reference sequence).